This T cell receptor (beta chain) comes out of a study of T cell changes during pregnancy in multiple sclerosis. Produced via immunoSEQ multiplex PCR; TCRdb's table is partial and in-frame only. The table includes some 110,000 clones, around 90% detected once. Germline CDR1 MNHEY, CDR2 SVGAGI. The CDR3 is made up of 14 amino acids. V dropped 4 bases and J dropped 0 bases, with 9 bases sitting between them. The TCR sequence derives from a female donor with multiple sclerosis, enrolled in a pregnancy study. This sample comprised peripheral blood, obtained after pregnancy. J is TRBJ2-5 and V is TRBV6-5, with D possibly TRBD1 on 5 matching bases. The CDR3 loop reads CASSSAGYQETQYF. Here the CDR3 DNA reads TGTGCCAGCAGTTCCGCAGGGTACCAAGAGACCCAGTACTTC.